The next 27 T cell receptor beta chains were all read from a single sample in a study of shared clonotypes between healthy human individuals. Profiled with immunoSEQ multiplex PCR; TCRdb holds only in-frame clones, not every one. Among 1.6 million or so clones listed, around 98.5% were seen once. Sequences were obtained from naive CD4+ T cells sorted from blood. Stated subset: CD45RA+ positively selected. These receptors all come from a man aged 25-40 years in good health.

The V gene is TRBV2, the J gene TRBJ2-2; no clear D. Trimming took off 11 bases at V and 6 bases at J, with 13 bases between the two ends. Germline V CDR1 and CDR2: SNHLY, FYNNEI. The CDR3 runs to 12 residues. CDR3 loop: CASSPVAGELFF. DNA of the CDR3: TGTGCCTCTTCACCGGTAGCCGGGGAGCTGTTTTTT.

The CDR3 coding sequence is TGTGCACAGGAGCGTTGGGAAAAGCGTTGGGTAGCAGGTAGCAATCAGCCCCAGCATTTT. It translates to CAQERWEKRWVAGSNQPQHF. The V and J genes are TRBV6-4 and TRBJ1-5, with D maybe TRBD1 (5 bases). CDR3 length: 20 residues. Germline V gene lookup returns CDR1 MRHNA and CDR2 SNTAGT.

A single count supports this clone. This rearrangement joins TRBV7-6 to TRBJ2-3; TRBD2 matches at 7 bases. V gave up 5 bases and J gave up 4 bases; unmatched junction bases: 9. This CDR3 spans 15 amino acids. CDR1 SGHVS and CDR2 FNYEAQ come from the germline V gene. DNA of the CDR3: TGTGCCAGCAGCCGTGCGGGAGCGGAGGCAGATACGCAGTATTTT. Amino acids: CASSRAGAEADTQYF.

The V call is TRBV21-1, the J call TRBJ2-3; the table's D call, TRBD2, was not checked against the DNA. TRBV21-1 is a known pseudogene. This CDR3 has 15 residues. The CDR3 loop reads CASSKANDFTDTQYF. The CDR3 bases are TGTGCCAGCAGCAAAGCCAACGACTTCACAGATACGCAGTATTTT.

The chain has TRBV5-1 and TRBJ1-3; 10 nucleotides agree with TRBD1. Germline V gene data show CDR1 as SGHRS and CDR2 as YFSETQ. The V and J ends lost 0 bases and 0 bases, in that order; junction bases with no gene match: 6. The CDR3 has 18 amino acids. The CDR3 bases are TGCGCCAGCAGCTTGGAAGGGACAGGGGCCTTCTCTGGAAACACCATATATTTT. Its protein product is CASSLEGTGAFSGNTIYF.

The chain couples TRBV5-4 to TRBJ2-1, with 7 bases identical to TRBD1. Germline V gene sequence: CDR1 SGHNT, CDR2 YYREEE (reference sequence). The CDR3 contains 13 residues. V lost 2 bases to trimming and J lost 10 bases; unmatched junction nucleotides: 6. CDR3 residues: CASSLRGRKEQFF. CDR3 coding DNA: TGTGCCAGCAGCTTAAGGGGGCGGAAGGAGCAGTTCTTC.

The chain employs TRBV27 and TRBJ2-3; TRBD2 matches at 10 bases. The CDR3 spans 15 residues. CDR1 and CDR2 from the germline V gene are MNHEY and SMNVEV (reference sequence). Germline trimming cut 6 bases from V and 6 bases from J; bases unmatched to any gene: 9. This chain's CDR3 is CASSRLAGIRDTQYF. CDR3 DNA sequence: TGTGCCAGCAGCAGACTAGCGGGTATCCGGGATACGCAGTATTTT.

Note on this clone: Other DNA sequences in the sample encode the same CDR3. The chain couples TRBV5-1 to TRBJ2-3; D gene ambiguous. Germline CDR1 SGHRS, CDR2 YFSETQ. The CDR3 runs 12 residues. Trimming left V 0 bases short and J 6 bases short, with 5 bases between. DNA for the CDR3: TGCGCCAGCAGCTTGGTTCCTGATACGCAGTATTTT. Translation: CASSLVPDTQYF.

In this sample, this clone turned up once. The rearrangement joins TRBV5-1 to TRBJ2-7; D possibly corresponds to TRBD1 (6 bases). V dropped 0 bases and J dropped 0 bases, with 13 bases sitting between them. In germline, CDR1 is SGHRS, CDR2 YFSETQ. The CDR3 contains 16 residues. CDR3 residues: CASSLAPGTSSYEQYF. The CDR3 DNA reads as TGCGCCAGCAGCTTGGCCCCCGGGACAAGCTCCTACGAGCAGTACTTC.

This chain connects TRBV9 to TRBJ2-2, with D possibly matching TRBD2 (5 bases). Looked up from germline, CDR1 is SGDLS and CDR2 is YYNGEE. This CDR3 is built from 16 residues. The germline V and J ends were trimmed by 6 bases and 3 bases, with 18 bases remaining between them. Written as DNA, the CDR3 is TGTGCCAGCAACGGTATTAGGGAGTCATACACCGGGGAGCTGTTTTTT. This sequence encodes CASNGIRESYTGELFF.

The count of this clone is one. This chain joins TRBV18 and TRBJ1-4; no definite D call. Germline V lookup: CDR1 KGHSH, CDR2 LQKENI. V dropped 3 bases and J dropped 0 bases, with 8 bases sitting between them. The CDR3 is 15 amino acids. This CDR3 reads CASSPPIATNEKLFF. CDR3 bases: TGTGCCAGCTCACCTCCTATAGCAACTAATGAAAAACTGTTTTTT.

The V call is TRBV6-1, the J call TRBJ2-2; D not certain. Trimming removed 6 bases from V and 6 bases from J, with 11 bases in between. The germline gives CDR1 MNHNS, CDR2 SASEGT. CDR3 length: 13 amino acids. The CDR3 DNA follows: TGTGCCAGCAGCGCACTTGAAGCCGGGGAGCTGTTTTTT. It codes for CASSALEAGELFF.

The V and J genes are TRBV11-2 and TRBJ2-3; D gene unclear. Germline CDR1 is SGHAT and CDR2 is FQNNGV. V lost 0 bases and J lost 2, with 9 bases in between. The length of the CDR3 is 15 residues. CDR3: CASSLERRPTDTQYF. The DNA for the CDR3 is TGTGCCAGCAGCTTAGAGCGGAGACCCACAGATACGCAGTATTTT.

This chain joins TRBV6-1 and TRBJ1-2; TRBD1 might be the D (5 bases). Germline loops: CDR1 MNHNS, CDR2 SASEGT. This CDR3 region has 14 residues. Trimming cost V 4 bases and J 2 bases, with 11 bases left between them. CDR3 in DNA: TGTGCCAGCAGTGGGGGACGGGGAAACTATGGCTACACCTTC. The encoded protein is CASSGGRGNYGYTF.

CDR3 protein: CASSFPGTGDYEQYF. CDR3 coding DNA: TGTGCCAGCAGCTTCCCCGGGACAGGGGACTACGAGCAGTACTTC. V usage is TRBV5-4 and J usage is TRBJ2-7; 10 positions match TRBD1. This CDR3 has 15 amino acids. The germline V gene encodes CDR1 SGHNT and CDR2 YYREEE (reference sequence). V lost 2 bases, J lost 3 bases, and 5 bases stayed unmatched.

This CDR3 is CASSHGLTPTQYF. CDR3 coding DNA: TGTGCCAGCAGCCACGGGCTAACCCCGACCCAGTACTTC. The V call is TRBV11-2, the J call TRBJ2-5, with D uncertain. Trimming removed 5 bases at V and 7 bases at J, with 14 bases between. Germline assignment: CDR1 SGHAT and CDR2 FQNNGV. The CDR3 is 13 amino acids.

The chain links TRBV5-1 to TRBJ2-7, with D perhaps matching TRBD1 or TRBD2 (6 bases each). V was cut by 2 bases and J by 3 bases, with 24 bases left in between. CDR3 length: 18 amino acids. The germline V gene has CDR1 SGHRS and CDR2 YFSETQ. As DNA, the CDR3 is TGCGCCAGCAGCTTAACCGGGACAAAGGGAGGATTTTTCTACGAGCAGTACTTC. It codes for CASSLTGTKGGFFYEQYF. Based on the CDR3 plus reference TRBV5-1 and TRBJ2-7, the full variable domain is KAGVTQTPRYLIKTRGQQVTLSCSPISGHRSVSWYQQTPGQGLQFLFEYFSETQRNKGNFPGRFSGRQFSNSRSEMNVSTLELGDSALYLCASSLTGTKGGFFYEQYFGPGTRLTVT.

The chain uses TRBV9 and TRBJ2-1; D unresolved. This CDR3 has 14 residues. Trimming cost V 0 bases and J 7 bases, with 11 bases left between them. Germline CDR1 SGDLS, CDR2 YYNGEE. The DNA for the CDR3 is TGTGCCAGCAGCGTAGGCACCCTAGGGAATGAGCAGTTCTTC. Encoded protein: CASSVGTLGNEQFF. Complete variable domain (other parts from reference TRBV9 and TRBJ2-1): DSGVTQTPKHLITATGQRVTLRCSPRSGDLSVYWYQQSLDQGLQFLIQYYNGEERAKGNILERFSAQQFPDLHSELNLSSLELGDSALYFCASSVGTLGNEQFFGPGTRLTVL.

The chain links TRBV29-1 to TRBJ1-2, with unresolved D. V lost 2 bases and J 0 bases, leaving 7 bases between the germline ends. Germline CDR1 SQVTM, CDR2 ANQGSEA. The CDR3 contains 13 residues. CDR3 loop: CSVEKGANYGYTF. CDR3 DNA sequence: TGCAGCGTTGAAAAGGGAGCTAACTATGGCTACACCTTC. The whole variable domain, remainder taken from reference TRBV29-1 and TRBJ1-2, is SAVISQKPSRDICQRGTSLTIQCQVDSQVTMMFWYRQQPGQSLTLIATANQGSEATYESGFVIDKFPISRPNLTFSTLTVSNMSPEDSSIYLCSVEKGANYGYTFGSGTRLTVV.

This chain links TRBV21-1 with TRBJ1-5; TRBD1, as called in the table, went unchecked against the DNA. TRBV21-1 is annotated as a pseudogene. This CDR3 region has 18 residues. This CDR3 reads CASSKGDRGAESNQPQHF. The DNA of the CDR3 is TGTGCCAGCAGCAAAGGAGACAGGGGTGCGGAAAGCAATCAGCCCCAGCATTTT.

The chain has TRBV7-2 and TRBJ2-4; D is uncertain. The CDR3 sequence is 13 residues long. In germline, CDR1 is SGHTA, CDR2 FQGNSA. With 2 bases removed from V and 2 bases from J, the gap between germline ends came to 4 bases. The CDR3 is CASSLSPKNIQYF. CDR3 DNA sequence: TGTGCCAGCAGCTTAAGTCCCAAAAACATTCAGTACTTC. The full variable domain, in which reference TRBV7-2 and TRBJ2-4 provide the parts outside the CDR3, is GAGVSQSPSNKVTEKGKDVELRCDPISGHTALYWYRQSLGQGLEFLIYFQGNSAPDKSGLPSDRFSAERTGGSVSTLTIQRTQQEDSAVYLCASSLSPKNIQYFGAGTRLSVL.

V gene TRBV28 combines with J gene TRBJ2-1, with no clear D. Germline lookup yields CDR1 MDHEN and CDR2 SYDVKM. The CDR3 consists of 12 residues. V was cut by 5 bases and J by 4 bases, with 6 bases left in between. CDR3 residues: CASSQQYNEQFF. In DNA form, the CDR3 reads TGTGCCAGCAGTCAGCAGTACAATGAGCAGTTCTTC.

This sequence joins TRBV2 and TRBJ2-3, with 9 bases fitting TRBD1. Germline trimming cut 4 bases from V and 2 bases from J; bases unmatched to any gene: 7. CDR1 is SNHLY and CDR2 is FYNNEI in the germline V gene. This CDR3 region has 16 residues. CDR3 region: CASSGPRDRDTDTQYF. CDR3 nucleotides: TGTGCCAGCAGTGGACCCCGGGACAGGGACACAGATACGCAGTATTTT.

The genes are TRBV6-1 and TRBJ2-1, with 12 nucleotides matching TRBD2. The ends lost 2 bases at V and 3 bases at J; junction bases unmatched: 14. Germline CDR1 and CDR2: MNHNS and SASEGT. CDR3 length: 20 amino acids. The CDR3 loop is CASSEPHPATSGRSYNEQFF. As DNA, the CDR3 is TGTGCCAGCAGTGAACCCCATCCAGCGACTAGCGGGAGAAGCTACAATGAGCAGTTCTTC.

V gene TRBV6-5 combines with J gene TRBJ2-7; D is possibly TRBD1 (6 bases). The germline gives CDR1 MNHEY, CDR2 SVGAGI. Between the trimmed V and J ends, which lost 5 bases and 3 bases, there was a span of 11 bases. The CDR3 is 13 residues long. The chain's CDR3 is CASSTDRNYEQYF. CDR3 in DNA: TGTGCCAGCAGTACAGACAGGAACTACGAGCAGTACTTC.

The rearrangement joins TRBV25-1 to TRBJ2-1; 8 nucleotides line up with TRBD2. CDR1 MGHDK and CDR2 SYGVNS come from the germline V gene. This CDR3 is built from 16 residues. With 3 bases clipped from V and 4 bases from J, the junction kept 8 bases outside the gene matches. CDR3 bases: TGTGCCAGCAGTGACTCTCGGCGCGGGGGGTACAATGAGCAGTTCTTC. Amino acid sequence: CASSDSRRGGYNEQFF.

This clone was seen more than once but under ten times. The chain uses TRBV2 and TRBJ2-5; possible D gene TRBD1, 6 bases. The CDR3 runs to 16 residues. The germline V gene encodes CDR1 SNHLY and CDR2 FYNNEI. The V and J ends lost 4 bases and 10 bases respectively, with 25 bases between them. CDR3 region: CASSARRGHRMHNQYF. CDR3 DNA sequence: TGTGCCAGCAGTGCCCGTCGGGGACATCGAATGCATAACCAGTACTTC.